A single sample gave rise to the 2 T cell receptor beta chains below, sequenced in a study of post-analysis software for immune sequencing data. No antigen has been assigned to these receptors. Study-level points and caveats: Included in a set of roughly five TRBV segments more frequent in patients than controls were TRBV5-6, TRBV5-1 and TRBV20-1.

The authors incorporated unique molecular identifiers into the TCR beta cDNA libraries. In TCRdb, the PCR reads were re-called with MiXCR into one record per CDR3 protein. The repertoire has about 800,000 distinct CDR3 sequences, roughly 29% of them found once; the top ten carry 0.56%. The specimen sequenced was blood. The receptors here all came from a girl aged 5-17 years with multiple sclerosis.

The sample holds a few counts of this clonotype. The chain recombines TRBV10-3 with TRBJ2-5; 7 positions agree with TRBD1. Germline-derived CDR1 and CDR2 are ENHRY and SYGVKD. Unmatched junction bases numbered 12, after V lost 4 bases and J lost 4 bases. The CDR3 has 16 amino acids. The CDR3 spells CAISGRTGVGAETQYF. CDR3 coding DNA: TGTGCCATCAGTGGAAGAACAGGGGTAGGGGCAGAGACCCAGTACTTC.

The chain uses TRBV5-1 and TRBJ1-1, with no clear D. Per the germline V gene, CDR1 is SGHRS and CDR2 is YFSETQ. The CDR3 contains 13 residues. The V end was cut by 1 base, the J end by 5 bases, with 9 bases between. CDR3 in amino acids: CASSLNRGTEAFF. The CDR3 coding sequence is TGCGCCAGCAGCTTGAACCGTGGAACTGAAGCTTTCTTT.